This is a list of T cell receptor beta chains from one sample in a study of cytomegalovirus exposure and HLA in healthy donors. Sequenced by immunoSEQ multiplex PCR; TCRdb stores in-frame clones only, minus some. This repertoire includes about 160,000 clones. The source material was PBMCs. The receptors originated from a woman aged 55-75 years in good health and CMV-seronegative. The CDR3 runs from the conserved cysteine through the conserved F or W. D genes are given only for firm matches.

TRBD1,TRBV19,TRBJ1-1,TGTGCCAGTAGTAGACTGACAGGGGGGGAAGCTTTCTTT,CASSRLTGGEAFF
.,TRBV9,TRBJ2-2,TGTGCCAGCAGCGTAGAAGGGGGAGGGTTAACCGGGGAGCTGTTTTTT,CASSVEGGGLTGELFF
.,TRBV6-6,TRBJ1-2,TGTGCCAGCAGTTACTCGCAGTATAACTATGGCTACACCTTC,CASSYSQYNYGYTF
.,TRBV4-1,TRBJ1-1,TGCGCCAGCAGCCAATTCCGAGGGATTTCGAACACTGAAGCTTTCTTT,CASSQFRGISNTEAFF
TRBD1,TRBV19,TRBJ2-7,TGTGCCAGTAGATCGACGGGGACAGGAAACTACGAGCAGTACTTC,CASRSTGTGNYEQYF
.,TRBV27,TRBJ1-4,TGTGCCAGCAGTTCGCCTCAGACCCTGGAGGGTGGGAAACTGTTTTTT,CASSSPQTLEGGKLFF
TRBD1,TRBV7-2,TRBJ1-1,TGTGCCAGCAGTTCAACAGGGGGCGGTGAAGCTTTCTTT,CASSSTGGGEAFF
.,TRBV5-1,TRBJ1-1,TGCGCCAGCAGCTTGGCCCAAGGGGGGAACACTGAAGCTTTCTTT,CASSLAQGGNTEAFF
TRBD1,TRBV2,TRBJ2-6,TGTGCCAACCCGGACAGGGAGAGCTCTGGGGCCAACGTCCTGACTTTC,CANPDRESSGANVLTF
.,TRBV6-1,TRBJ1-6,TGTGCCAGCAGTCAACAGAAAAATTCACCCCTCCACTTT,CASSQQKNSPLHF
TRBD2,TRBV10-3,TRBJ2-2,TGTGCCATCGGATTGTCGACGGGGGGGACGAACACCGGGGAGCTGTTTTTT,CAIGLSTGGTNTGELFF
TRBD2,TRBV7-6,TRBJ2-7,TGTGCCAGCAGCTCCTTACTAGCGGGGGAGCAGTACTTC,CASSSLLAGEQYF
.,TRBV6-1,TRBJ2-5,TGTGCCAGCAGTGAAGCGGAGGAGGGCGGATGGGAGACCCAGTACTTC,CASSEAEEGGWETQYF
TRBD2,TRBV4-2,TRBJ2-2,TGTGCCAGCAGCGGCTACGGGGCGGGGGGGACCACCGGGGAGCTGTTTTTT,CASSGYGAGGTTGELFF
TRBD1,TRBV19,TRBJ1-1,TGTGCCAGTAGTATCCCTCGCAAGGACAGGGTTCAGCTCCCAGCTTTCTTT,CASSIPRKDRVQLPAFF
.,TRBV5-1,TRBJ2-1,TGCGCCAGCGCTCGCGGGACCTACAATGAGCAGTTCTTC,CASARGTYNEQFF
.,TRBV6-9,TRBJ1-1,TGTGCCAGCAGTTATCTCCCGTCTCAGTCAGGGTCCTACACTGAAGCTTTCTTT,CASSYLPSQSGSYTEAFF
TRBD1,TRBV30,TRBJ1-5,TGTGCCTGGAGTGCAGACAGGGGTGGCAATCAGCCCCAGCATTTT,CAWSADRGGNQPQHF
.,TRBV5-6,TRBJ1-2,TGTGCCAGCAGCCGTACAGGGCTTGTGAGTGGCTACACCTTC,CASSRTGLVSGYTF
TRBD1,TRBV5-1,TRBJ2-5,TGCGCCAGCACGACCGGGACAGGAGGGGAGACCCAGTACTTC,CASTTGTGGETQYF
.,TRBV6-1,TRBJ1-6,TGTGCCAGCCGAGTAGGGGATAATTCACCCCTCCACTTT,CASRVGDNSPLHF
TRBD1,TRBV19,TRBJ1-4,TGTGCCAGTAGTTCCGGACAGGGGTACAATGAAAAACTGTTTTTT,CASSSGQGYNEKLFF